These T cell receptor beta chains were read from a single sample in a study of cytomegalovirus exposure and HLA in healthy donors. Sequencing used immunoSEQ multiplex PCR; TCRdb keeps in-frame clones, though not all of them. This sample has about 130,000 clones, with over 70% found just once. Sample: PBMCs. The source is a woman aged 40 to 49 in good health and CMV-seronegative. CDR3s include the opening cysteine and the closing phenylalanine or tryptophan. A D gene is named only where the DNA matches it firmly. A row's size may be missing; if present it is once, few, many or a size class.

v_call	clone_size	j_call	cdr3_length	d_call	cdr3_aa	cdr3_nt
TRBV5-4	NA	TRBJ2-6	16	TRBD1	CASSGGQPPGANVLTF	TGTGCCAGCAGCGGGGGACAGCCTCCTGGGGCCAACGTCCTGACTTTC
TRBV7-2	NA	TRBJ1-1	13	TRBD1	CASRPTGGPEAFF	TGTGCCAGCAGACCTACAGGGGGCCCTGAAGCTTTCTTT
TRBV4-3	NA	TRBJ2-2	16	TRBD2	CASSQGLAGGTGELFF	TGCGCCAGCAGCCAAGGCCTAGCGGGGGGAACCGGGGAGCTGTTTTTT
TRBV10-3	NA	TRBJ2-7	15	TRBD2	CAISRTSGRAVEQYF	TGTGCCATCAGTCGGACTAGCGGGAGGGCCGTCGAGCAGTACTTC
TRBV6-6	NA	TRBJ1-2	14	TRBD1	CASSSRTGSYGYTF	TGTGCCAGCAGTTCCCGGACAGGGAGCTATGGCTACACCTTC
TRBV27	NA	TRBJ2-3	15	NA	CASSLSPSGTDTQYF	TGTGCCAGCAGTTTATCCCCCTCTGGCACAGATACGCAGTATTTT
TRBV4-1	few	TRBJ2-7	15	NA	CASSQSGGQTYEQYF	TGCGCCAGCAGCCAGTCTGGAGGACAGACCTACGAGCAGTACTTC
TRBV7-8	NA	TRBJ2-7	16	NA	CASSRRGGTAPYEQYF	TGTGCCAGCAGCCGAAGGGGTGGGACTGCGCCCTACGAGCAGTACTTC
TRBV5-4	NA	TRBJ2-7	14	TRBD2	CASSTGGNQYEQYF	TGTGCCAGCAGCACGGGAGGGAATCAGTACGAGCAGTACTTC
TRBV15	NA	TRBJ2-7	13	NA	CATSRVGGYEQYF	TGTGCCACCAGCAGAGTGGGCGGGTACGAGCAGTACTTC
TRBV10-3	NA	TRBJ1-5	16	TRBD1	CAISPDRVAGNQPQHF	TGTGCCATCAGCCCCGACAGGGTGGCGGGCAATCAGCCCCAGCATTTT
TRBV5-1	NA	TRBJ2-1	13	NA	CASSFGAYNEQFF	TGCGCCAGCAGCTTCGGAGCTTACAATGAGCAGTTCTTC
TRBV2	NA	TRBJ2-7	16	TRBD1	CASSESGTGIWDEQYF	TGTGCCAGCAGTGAGTCCGGGACAGGGATTTGGGACGAGCAGTACTTC
TRBV7-9	NA	TRBJ1-3	13	NA	CASSPVDGNTIYF	TGTGCCAGCAGCCCGGTAGATGGAAACACCATATATTTT
TRBV20-1	NA	TRBJ1-2	9	NA	CSASRTGTF	TGCAGTGCTTCTAGGACGGGGACCTTC
TRBV18	NA	TRBJ2-1	15	TRBD2	CASSPGLAGGLEQFF	TGTGCCAGCTCACCCGGACTAGCGGGAGGGCTTGAGCAGTTCTTC
TRBV9	NA	TRBJ1-6	15	TRBD1	CASSGGTGYNSPLHF	TGTGCCAGCAGCGGGGGGACAGGATATAATTCACCCCTCCACTTT
TRBV4-2	few	TRBJ2-7	15	TRBD2	CASSLEPGLAGEQYF	TGTGCCAGCAGCCTCGAGCCGGGACTAGCTGGCGAGCAGTACTTC
TRBV25-1	NA	TRBJ1-1	14	NA	CASSSTLSTPEAFF	TGTGCCAGCAGTTCTACCCTATCAACCCCTGAAGCTTTCTTT
TRBV27	NA	TRBJ1-2	14	NA	CASSDMGRDYGYTF	TGTGCCAGCAGCGACATGGGCAGGGACTATGGCTACACCTTC
TRBV19	NA	TRBJ1-1	15	NA	CASSPSVSEDTEAFF	TGTGCCAGTAGTCCCTCGGTTTCGGAGGACACTGAAGCTTTCTTT
TRBV4-2	few	TRBJ2-3	16	TRBD2	CASSQATSGGADTQYF	TGTGCCAGCAGCCAGGCGACTAGCGGGGGGGCAGATACGCAGTATTTT